These T cell receptor beta chains were read from a single sample in a study of early T cells in non-severe SARS-CoV-2 infection. A single record per CDR3 protein comes from TCRdb applying MiXCR to the 5' RACE reads. Of some 80,000 distinct CDR3 sequences in the sample, roughly 12% were seen once. The source material was whole blood, sampled at baseline. Every receptor here comes from an adult who was a healthcare worker with PCR-confirmed SARS-CoV-2 infection or an uninfected control (not recorded which). The donor label of this sample is uncertain. Both conserved end residues are part of each CDR3. D genes are given only for firm matches. Expanded clones get a size class; other rows say once, few or many, or leave the size out.

V	J	size	D	DNA	CDR3
TRBV7-2	TRBJ2-5	many	TRBD2	TGTGCCAGCAGCCCCAAGCGGGGGCACACACAAGAGACCCAGTACTTC	CASSPKRGHTQETQYF
TRBV29-1	TRBJ1-4	NA	NA	TGCAGCGTTGGGGGTAGTGGAAGGGAAAAACTGTTTTTT	CSVGGSGREKLFF
TRBV7-6	TRBJ2-3	few	TRBD2	TGTGCCAGCAGCTTAGATACTAGCGGGGAGGTTGCAGATACGCAGTATTTT	CASSLDTSGEVADTQYF
TRBV30	TRBJ1-1	few	TRBD1	TGTGCCTGGAGCCCGACCGACAGGGGAAAAGCTTTCTTT	CAWSPTDRGKAFF
TRBV7-2	TRBJ2-5	many	NA	TGTGCCAGCAGCTTATCCAGCTCCCAAGAGACCCAGTACTTC	CASSLSSSQETQYF
TRBV4-3	TRBJ1-4	many	NA	TGCGCCAGCAGCCCCCGAAGCGTCAGGGCTCAAGAAAAACTGTTTTTT	CASSPRSVRAQEKLFF
TRBV20-1	TRBJ2-4	NA	TRBD2	TGCAGTGCTTCCCCCATAACTAGCGGGAGTCGGACCAAAAACATTCAGTACTTC	CSASPITSGSRTKNIQYF
TRBV10-2	TRBJ2-3	NA	TRBD1	TGCGCCAGCAGTGTTAACAGGGGAGCTAGCACAGATACGCAGTATTTT	CASSVNRGASTDTQYF
TRBV20-1	TRBJ2-1	many	NA	TGCAGTGCCCGAGGGGCGGAAACGAGCTCCTACAATGAGCAGTTCTTC	CSARGAETSSYNEQFF
TRBV28	TRBJ1-6	many	NA	TGTGCCAGCAGTCGGGACACCCCATATGATTCACCCCTCCACTTT	CASSRDTPYDSPLHF
TRBV20-1	TRBJ2-7	few	NA	TGCAGTGCCGTGAACCAATGGGGGTACGAGCAGTACTTC	CSAVNQWGYEQYF
TRBV27	TRBJ1-2	many	TRBD1	TGTGCCAGCAGGGAGGCAGGGGGAGTAGGTTATGGCTACACCTTC	CASREAGGVGYGYTF
TRBV18	TRBJ2-7	NA	NA	TGTGCCAGCTCACTAGGTTTCTACGAGCAGTACTTC	CASSLGFYEQYF
TRBV6-2/TRBV6-3	TRBJ1-1	many	NA	TGTGCCAGCACCCCTTATCTGGGATCAGACGGCACTGAAGCTTTCTTT	CASTPYLGSDGTEAFF
TRBV12-3/TRBV12-4	TRBJ2-4	many	TRBD2	TGTGCCAGCAGTTTTTCAGGGCTAGCGGGACCGGGAGCCAAAAACATTCAGTACTTC	CASSFSGLAGPGAKNIQYF
TRBV14	TRBJ1-1	many	NA	TGTGCCAGCAGCCAAGATTGGGGGAACACTGAAGCTTTCTTT	CASSQDWGNTEAFF
TRBV11-3	TRBJ1-1	NA	NA	TGTGCCAGCAGCTTAGATCGCGCTGAAGCTTTCTTT	CASSLDRAEAFF
TRBV4-1	TRBJ2-5	NA	NA	TGCGCCACGGGGGACCCACAAGCGACCCAGTACTTC	CATGDPQATQYF
TRBV11-2	TRBJ2-1	NA	NA	TGTGCCAGCAGTCCAGGGCCCCTCAATGAGCAGTTCTTC	CASSPGPLNEQFF
TRBV7-3	TRBJ2-3	many	NA	TGTGCCAGCAGCTTAGGTCCCTTGCACAGGGTCACAGATACGCAGTATTTT	CASSLGPLHRVTDTQYF
TRBV29-1	TRBJ1-1	many	NA	TGCAGCGTTGAGAGGAGGGGCCAGGAGATTTACACTGAAGCTTTCTTT	CSVERRGQEIYTEAFF
TRBV12-3/TRBV12-4	TRBJ2-3	few	NA	TGTGCCAGCAGGCAGCCCAGCACAGATACGCAGTATTTT	CASRQPSTDTQYF
TRBV7-6	TRBJ1-6	NA	NA	TGTGCCAGCAGCTCCAGCCCCACGACCAATTCACCCCTCCACTTT	CASSSSPTTNSPLHF
TRBV6-1	TRBJ1-2	NA	TRBD1	TGTGCCAGCAGTAAGGGACAGGGGTCGGGAGGCTACACCTTC	CASSKGQGSGGYTF
TRBV7-9	TRBJ2-5	many	TRBD2	TGTGCCAGCAGTTCCGGGACTAGCGGGGGGCCCCAGTACTTC	CASSSGTSGGPQYF
TRBV7-8	TRBJ2-1	few	NA	TGTGCCAGCAGCTTAGAAGTTACGCCCTACAATGAGCAGTTCTTC	CASSLEVTPYNEQFF
TRBV2	TRBJ2-2	many	TRBD1	TGTGCCAGCACCAACGGAGGGACAGGGGCGGGGGAGCTGTTTTTT	CASTNGGTGAGELFF
TRBV18	TRBJ2-1	many	TRBD2	TGTGCCAGCTCACCATTTAAGAGCGGGGGAGATTACAATGAGCAGTTCTTC	CASSPFKSGGDYNEQFF
TRBV15	TRBJ2-7	NA	NA	TGTGCCACCAGCAGAGATCGGGCCGGCGGCTACGAGCAGTACTTC	CATSRDRAGGYEQYF
TRBV7-2	TRBJ2-7	NA	NA	TGTGCCAGCAGCTTAGAGTGGAACGAGCAGTACTTC	CASSLEWNEQYF
TRBV14	TRBJ2-1	few	NA	TGTGCCAGCAGCCAAGGCGATCTAGCGTTCTACAATGAGCAGTTCTTC	CASSQGDLAFYNEQFF
TRBV30	TRBJ2-3	many	TRBD2	TGTGCCTGGAGTCTAGCGGGACCCACAGATACGCAGTATTTT	CAWSLAGPTDTQYF
TRBV4-1	TRBJ2-4	few	TRBD1	TGCGCCAGCAGCCAAGTAAGGGACAGGGGAAACATTCAGTACTTC	CASSQVRDRGNIQYF
TRBV7-3	TRBJ2-1	NA	TRBD2	TGTGCCAGCAGCGAACTAGCGGGCCTTTACAATGAGCAGTTCTTC	CASSELAGLYNEQFF
TRBV12-3/TRBV12-4	TRBJ1-5	many	TRBD1	TGTGCCAGCAGCATGATAGGGGGCGCGGGTCAGCCCCAGCATTTT	CASSMIGGAGQPQHF
TRBV29-1	TRBJ1-2	few	NA	TGCAGCGCCCAAATCGGCCAAAACTATGGCTACACCTTC	CSAQIGQNYGYTF
TRBV11-3	TRBJ2-3	few	NA	TGTGCCAGCAGCTTAGCAGGGGTGGGTCCAGATACGCAGTATTTT	CASSLAGVGPDTQYF
TRBV29-1	TRBJ2-3	NA	TRBD2	TGCAGCTTCCCGGGACTAGCGGGAGTGTTGGATACGCAGTATTTT	CSFPGLAGVLDTQYF
TRBV11-2	TRBJ1-1	NA	NA	TGTGCCAGCAGCCCCCAAGCAGTTATGAACACTGAAGCTTTCTTT	CASSPQAVMNTEAFF
TRBV6-1	TRBJ2-5	few	TRBD2	TGTGCCAGCTTAACTGACGGGGGGGAGACCCAGTACTTC	CASLTDGGETQYF
TRBV29-1	TRBJ1-2	many	NA	TGCAGCGTTGTAGGCGAGGGAGGGCGGACAGCTAACTATGGCTACACCTTC	CSVVGEGGRTANYGYTF
TRBV20-1	TRBJ2-7	many	TRBD2	TGCAGTGCTTCCCGGAACGAGCTAGCGGTCTCCTACGAGCAGTACTTC	CSASRNELAVSYEQYF